This TCR beta chain was found in a study of T cells after posttransplantation cyclophosphamide. Whole-study findings and limits: TRB overlap between skin or GI tissue T cells and blood was limited.

Cells defined as naive were viable CD3+CD4+ or CD3+CD8+ and CCR7+CD45RA+CD45RO-CD95-CD27+CD28+. With respect to this clone: What it binds is unknown.

Between the trimmed V and J ends, which lost 4 bases and 5 bases, there was a span of 14 bases. The germline V gene encodes CDR1 MDHEN and CDR2 SYDVKM. The CDR3 is 15 residues long. TCRdb's table, derived via immunoSEQ multiplex PCR, lists solely in-frame clones and lacks some. This table has some 30,000 clones, around 90% appearing once. This clonotype was obtained from a man in his thirties or forties in good health and a related stem cell transplant donor. The chain combines TRBV28 with TRBJ1-4; tentative D call: TRBD1 (6 bases). The sample taken for sequencing was naive CD4+ T cells sorted from blood. The CDR3 nucleotides read TGTGCCAGCAGTTATCGGACAGTAAAGAATGAAAAACTGTTTTTT. Amino acid sequence: CASSYRTVKNEKLFF. Complete variable domain (other parts from reference TRBV28 and TRBJ1-4): DVKVTQSSRYLVKRTGEKVFLECVQDMDHENMFWYRQDPGLGLRLIYFSYDVKMKEKGDIPEGYSVSREKKERFSLILESASTNQTSMYLCASSYRTVKNEKLFFGSGTQLSVL.